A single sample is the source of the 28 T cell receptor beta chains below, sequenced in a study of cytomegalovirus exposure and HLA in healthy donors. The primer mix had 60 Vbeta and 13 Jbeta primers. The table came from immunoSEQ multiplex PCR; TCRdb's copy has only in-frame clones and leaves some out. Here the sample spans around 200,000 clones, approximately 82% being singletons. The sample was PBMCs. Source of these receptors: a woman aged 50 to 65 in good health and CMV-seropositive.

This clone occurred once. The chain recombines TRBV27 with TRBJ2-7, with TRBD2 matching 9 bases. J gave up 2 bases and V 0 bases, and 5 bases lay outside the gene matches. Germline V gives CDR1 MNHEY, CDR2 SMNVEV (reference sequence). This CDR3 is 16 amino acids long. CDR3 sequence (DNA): TGTGCCAGCAGTTTATCTGGGGCGGGGGGGCCCTACGAGCAGTACTTC. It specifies CASSLSGAGGPYEQYF.

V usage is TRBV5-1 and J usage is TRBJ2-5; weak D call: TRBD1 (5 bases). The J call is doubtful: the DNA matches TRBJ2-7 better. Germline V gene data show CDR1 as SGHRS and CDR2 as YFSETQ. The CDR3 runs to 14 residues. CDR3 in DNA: TGCGCCAGCAGCCCCGACAGCAAGCTCGACGAGCAGTACTTC. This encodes CASSPDSKLDEQYF.

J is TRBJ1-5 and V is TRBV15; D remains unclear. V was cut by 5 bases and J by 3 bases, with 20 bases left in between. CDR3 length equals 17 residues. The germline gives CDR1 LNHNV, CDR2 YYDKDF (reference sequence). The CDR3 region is CATSPLGRIPSNQPQHF. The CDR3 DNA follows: TGTGCCACCAGCCCCCTGGGCCGGATCCCTTCCAATCAGCCCCAGCATTTT.

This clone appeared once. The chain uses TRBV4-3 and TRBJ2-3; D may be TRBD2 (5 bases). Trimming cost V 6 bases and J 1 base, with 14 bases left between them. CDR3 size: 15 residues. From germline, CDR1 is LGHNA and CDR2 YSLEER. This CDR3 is CASSPRTGRTDTQYF. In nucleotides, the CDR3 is TGCGCCAGCAGTCCCAGGACTGGACGCACAGATACGCAGTATTTT.

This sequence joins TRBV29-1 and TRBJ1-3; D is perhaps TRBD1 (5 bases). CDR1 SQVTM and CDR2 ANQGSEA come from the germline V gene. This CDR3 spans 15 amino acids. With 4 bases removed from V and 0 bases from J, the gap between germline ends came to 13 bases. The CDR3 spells CSVGGGGTSGNTIYF. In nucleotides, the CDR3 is TGCAGCGTTGGGGGGGGAGGGACCTCTGGAAACACCATATATTTT.

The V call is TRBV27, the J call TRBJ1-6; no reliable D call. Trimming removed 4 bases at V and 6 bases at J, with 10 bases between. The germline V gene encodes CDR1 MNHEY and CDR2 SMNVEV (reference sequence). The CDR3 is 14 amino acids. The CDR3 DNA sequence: TGTGCCAGCAGTTCACCGGGAATTAATTCACCCCTCCACTTT. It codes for CASSSPGINSPLHF.

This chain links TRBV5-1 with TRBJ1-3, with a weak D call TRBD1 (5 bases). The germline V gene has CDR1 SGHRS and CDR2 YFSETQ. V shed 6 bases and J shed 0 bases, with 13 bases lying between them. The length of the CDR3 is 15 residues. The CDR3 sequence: CASMDRGISGNTIYF. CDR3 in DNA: TGCGCCAGCATGGACCGGGGGATCTCTGGAAACACCATATATTTT.

The CDR3 here is CASSFHTGGRNQPQHF. The CDR3 DNA is TGTGCCAGCAGTTTCCACACAGGGGGCCGAAATCAGCCCCAGCATTTT. This chain uses TRBV28 with TRBJ1-5; 9 bases are a match to TRBD1. The length of the CDR3 is 16 residues. The junction had 7 bases not matched to a gene; V was cut back by 3 bases and J by 4 bases. Germline CDR1 reads MDHEN; CDR2 reads SYDVKM.

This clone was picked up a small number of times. For the CDR3, the DNA is TGTGCCAGCAGTCTCTTTAGCGGGGGGGCTGGCAATGAGCAGTTCTTC. Translated, it gives CASSLFSGGAGNEQFF. The chain carries TRBV28 and TRBJ2-1; 11 bases are a match to TRBD2. Germline loops: CDR1 MDHEN, CDR2 SYDVKM. The junction had 9 bases not matched to a gene; V was cut back by 5 bases and J by 6 bases. This CDR3 contains 16 residues. The full variable domain, in which reference TRBV28 and TRBJ2-1 provide the parts outside the CDR3, is DVKVTQSSRYLVKRTGEKVFLECVQDMDHENMFWYRQDPGLGLRLIYFSYDVKMKEKGDIPEGYSVSREKKERFSLILESASTNQTSMYLCASSLFSGGAGNEQFFGPGTRLTVL.

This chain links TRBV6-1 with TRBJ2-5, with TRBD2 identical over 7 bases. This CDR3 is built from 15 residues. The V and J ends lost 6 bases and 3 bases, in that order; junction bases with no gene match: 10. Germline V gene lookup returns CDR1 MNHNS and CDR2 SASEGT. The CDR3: CASSPQAGDEETQYF. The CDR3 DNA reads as TGTGCCAGCAGCCCGCAGGCGGGGGATGAAGAGACCCAGTACTTC.

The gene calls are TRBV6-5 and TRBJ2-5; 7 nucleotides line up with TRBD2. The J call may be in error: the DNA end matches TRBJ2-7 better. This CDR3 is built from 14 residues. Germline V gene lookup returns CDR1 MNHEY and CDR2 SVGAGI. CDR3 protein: CASSSGTITYEQYF. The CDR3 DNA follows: TGTGCCAGCAGTTCCGGGACTATTACCTACGAGCAGTACTTC.

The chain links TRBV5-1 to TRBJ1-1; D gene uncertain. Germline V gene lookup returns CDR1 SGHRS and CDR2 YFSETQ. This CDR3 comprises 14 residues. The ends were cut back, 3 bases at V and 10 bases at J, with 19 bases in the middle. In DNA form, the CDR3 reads TGCGCCAGCAGCTCGACACCGGCGAGCTCTCTAGCTTTCTTT. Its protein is CASSSTPASSLAFF. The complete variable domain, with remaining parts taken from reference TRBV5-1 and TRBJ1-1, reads KAGVTQTPRYLIKTRGQQVTLSCSPISGHRSVSWYQQTPGQGLQFLFEYFSETQRNKGNFPGRFSGRQFSNSRSEMNVSTLELGDSALYLCASSSTPASSLAFFGQGTRLTVV.

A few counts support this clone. CDR3 loop: CATNRGDEQFF. The DNA for the CDR3 is TGTGCCACCAACCGGGGGGATGAGCAGTTCTTC. The J gene is TRBJ2-1, the V gene TRBV11-1; 7 bases are shared with TRBD2. The CDR3 is made up of 11 amino acids. With V trimmed by 10 bases and J by 8 bases, 5 bases remained unmatched. CDR1 is SGHAT, CDR2 FQDESV, per germline (reference sequence).

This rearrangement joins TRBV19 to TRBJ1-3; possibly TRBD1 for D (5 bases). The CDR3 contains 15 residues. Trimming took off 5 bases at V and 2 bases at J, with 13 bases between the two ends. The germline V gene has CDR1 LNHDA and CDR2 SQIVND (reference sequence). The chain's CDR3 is CASSSQGVAGNTIYF. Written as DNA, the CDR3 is TGTGCCAGTAGTTCCCAAGGGGTTGCTGGAAACACCATATATTTT.

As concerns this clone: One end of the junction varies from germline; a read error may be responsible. For the CDR3, the DNA is TGTTCCAGCAGCCGGACTAGCGGGGGGGAGTACACCGGGGAGCTGTTTTTT. Protein sequence: CSSSRTSGGEYTGELFF. V is TRBV7-9 and J is TRBJ2-2, with 15 positions matching TRBD2. Germline CDR1 reads SEHNR; CDR2 reads FQNEAQ (reference sequence). The CDR3 runs to 17 residues.

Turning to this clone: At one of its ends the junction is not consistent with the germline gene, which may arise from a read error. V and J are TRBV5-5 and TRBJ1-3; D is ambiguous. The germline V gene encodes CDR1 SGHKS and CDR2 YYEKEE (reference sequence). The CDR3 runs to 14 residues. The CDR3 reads CASAPGIAGNTIYF. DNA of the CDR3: TGTGCCAGCGCTCCGGGTATTGCTGGGAACACCATATATTTT.

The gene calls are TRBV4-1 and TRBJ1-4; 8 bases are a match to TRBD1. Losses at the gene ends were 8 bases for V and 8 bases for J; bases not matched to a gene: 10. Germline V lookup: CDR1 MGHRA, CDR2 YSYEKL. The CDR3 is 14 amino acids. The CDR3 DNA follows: TGCGCCAGCGGATGGACAGGGAGGTTCGAAAAACTGTTTTTT. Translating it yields CASGWTGRFEKLFF.

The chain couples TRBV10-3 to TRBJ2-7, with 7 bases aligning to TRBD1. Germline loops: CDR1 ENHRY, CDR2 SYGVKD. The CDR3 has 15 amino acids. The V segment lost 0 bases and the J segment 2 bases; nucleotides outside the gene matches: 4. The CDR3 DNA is TGTGCCATCAGTGAGTCCCGGGACAGCACCTACGAGCAGTACTTC. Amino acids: CAISESRDSTYEQYF.

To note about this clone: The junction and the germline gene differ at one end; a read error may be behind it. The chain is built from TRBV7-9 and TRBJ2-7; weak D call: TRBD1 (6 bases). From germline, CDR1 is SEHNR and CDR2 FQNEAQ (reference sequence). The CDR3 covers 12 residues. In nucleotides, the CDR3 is TGTTCCAGCAGCACTGCCAGGGACACGCAGTACTTC. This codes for CSSSTARDTQYF.

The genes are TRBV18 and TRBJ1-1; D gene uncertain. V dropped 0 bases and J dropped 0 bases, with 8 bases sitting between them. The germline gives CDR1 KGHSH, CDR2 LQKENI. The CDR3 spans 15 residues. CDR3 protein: CASSPPSVVNTEAFF. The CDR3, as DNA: TGTGCCAGCTCACCACCTTCGGTGGTGAACACTGAAGCTTTCTTT.

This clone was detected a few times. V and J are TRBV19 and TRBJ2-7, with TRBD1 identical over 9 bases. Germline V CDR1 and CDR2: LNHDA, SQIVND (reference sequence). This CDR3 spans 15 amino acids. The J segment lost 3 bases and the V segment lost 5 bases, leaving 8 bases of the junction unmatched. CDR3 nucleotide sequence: TGTGCCAGTAGTTCTCCTCGGGACAGGGACTACGAGCAGTACTTC. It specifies CASSSPRDRDYEQYF. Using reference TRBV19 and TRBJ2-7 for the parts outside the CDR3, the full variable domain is DGGITQSPKYLFRKEGQNVTLSCEQNLNHDAMYWYRQDPGQGLRLIYYSQIVNDFQKGDIAEGYSVSREKKESFPLTVTSAQKNPTAFYLCASSSPRDRDYEQYFGPGTRLTVT.

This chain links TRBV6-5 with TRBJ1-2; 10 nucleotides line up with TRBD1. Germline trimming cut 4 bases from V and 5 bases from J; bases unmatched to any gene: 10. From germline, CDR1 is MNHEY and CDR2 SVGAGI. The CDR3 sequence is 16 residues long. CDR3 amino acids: CASSSRQGAQGYGYTF. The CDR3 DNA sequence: TGTGCCAGCAGTTCCCGACAGGGGGCGCAGGGGTATGGCTACACCTTC.

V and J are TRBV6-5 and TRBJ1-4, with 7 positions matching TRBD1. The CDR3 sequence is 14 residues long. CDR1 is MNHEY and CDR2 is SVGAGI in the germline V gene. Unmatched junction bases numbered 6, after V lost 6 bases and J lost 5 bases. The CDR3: CASSPGQINEKLFF. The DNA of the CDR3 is TGTGCCAGCAGCCCGGGACAGATAAATGAAAAACTGTTTTTT.

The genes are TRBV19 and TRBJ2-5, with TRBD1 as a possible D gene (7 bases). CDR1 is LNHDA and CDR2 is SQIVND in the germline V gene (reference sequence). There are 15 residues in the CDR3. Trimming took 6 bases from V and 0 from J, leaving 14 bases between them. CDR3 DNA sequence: TGTGCCAGTAGCAGGGGGGCACTAAACCAAGAGACCCAGTACTTC. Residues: CASSRGALNQETQYF.

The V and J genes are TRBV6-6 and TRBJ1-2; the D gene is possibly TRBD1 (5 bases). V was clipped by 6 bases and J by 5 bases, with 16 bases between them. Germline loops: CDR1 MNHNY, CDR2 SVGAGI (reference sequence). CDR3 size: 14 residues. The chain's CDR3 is CASSQNQGSYGYTF. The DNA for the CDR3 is TGTGCCAGCAGCCAAAATCAGGGATCATATGGCTACACCTTC.

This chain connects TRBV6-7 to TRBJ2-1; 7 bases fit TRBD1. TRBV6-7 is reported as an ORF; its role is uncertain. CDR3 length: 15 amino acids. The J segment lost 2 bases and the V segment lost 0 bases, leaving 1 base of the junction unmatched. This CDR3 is CASSYSGGTYNEQFF. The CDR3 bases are TGTGCCAGCAGTTACTCAGGGGGCACCTACAATGAGCAGTTCTTC.

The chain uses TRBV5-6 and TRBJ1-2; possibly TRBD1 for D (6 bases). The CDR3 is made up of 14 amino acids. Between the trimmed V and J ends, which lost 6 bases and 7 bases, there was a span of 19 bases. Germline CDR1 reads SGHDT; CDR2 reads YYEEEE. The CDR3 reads CASNKQGLKGGYTF. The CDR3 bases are TGTGCCAGCAATAAACAGGGCTTGAAGGGTGGCTACACCTTC.

The chain's CDR3 is CASSLGRGVSYEQYF. In nucleotides, the CDR3 is TGTGCCAGCAGCTTGGGGCGGGGGGTCTCCTACGAGCAGTACTTC. V is TRBV5-4 and J is TRBJ2-7, with 8 bases that match TRBD2. The ends lost 0 bases at V and 0 bases at J; junction bases unmatched: 2. In germline, CDR1 is SGHNT, CDR2 YYREEE (reference sequence). The CDR3 sequence is 15 residues long.